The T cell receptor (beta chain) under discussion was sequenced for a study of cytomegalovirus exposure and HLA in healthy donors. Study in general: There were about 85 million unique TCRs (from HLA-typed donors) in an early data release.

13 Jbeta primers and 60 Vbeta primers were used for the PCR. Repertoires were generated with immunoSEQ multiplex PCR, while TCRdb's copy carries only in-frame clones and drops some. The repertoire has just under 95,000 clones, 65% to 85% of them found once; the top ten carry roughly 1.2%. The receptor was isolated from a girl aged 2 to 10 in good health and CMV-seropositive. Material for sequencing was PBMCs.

The CDR3 DNA is TGCGCCAGCAGCCAAGACGGGAGCGGGAAGGATACGCAGTATTTT. This encodes CASSQDGSGKDTQYF. This sequence joins TRBV4-1 and TRBJ2-3; 7 bases are a match to TRBD2. Germline values: CDR1 MGHRA, CDR2 YSYEKL. The ends lost 0 bases at V and 6 bases at J; junction bases unmatched: 6. The CDR3 has 15 amino acids.